The entry below gives a single T cell receptor (beta chain) sequence along with its context. The entry originates in a study of graft-versus-host responses after intestinal transplantation. The V gene end was trimmed by 7 bases and the J gene end by 2 bases; junction bases not matched to a gene: 8. Germline assignment: CDR1 MDHEN and CDR2 SYDVKM. This CDR3 is 15 amino acids long. Generated by immunoSEQ multiplex PCR, the TCRdb table keeps only in-frame clones and is missing some. Among some 24,000 clones, approximately 85% were seen once, and the ten largest hold more than 0.75%. Sequences were derived from PBMCs, sampled approximately 450 days after intestinal transplant. The chain uses TRBV28 and TRBJ2-3, with 8 positions matching TRBD2. The clonotype comes from a human patient who received an intestinal transplant, so some T cells may come from the graft donor. Written as DNA, the CDR3 is TGTGCCAGCACAGGGCGGGAGGTCTACACAGATACGCAGTATTTT. Residues: CASTGREVYTDTQYF.